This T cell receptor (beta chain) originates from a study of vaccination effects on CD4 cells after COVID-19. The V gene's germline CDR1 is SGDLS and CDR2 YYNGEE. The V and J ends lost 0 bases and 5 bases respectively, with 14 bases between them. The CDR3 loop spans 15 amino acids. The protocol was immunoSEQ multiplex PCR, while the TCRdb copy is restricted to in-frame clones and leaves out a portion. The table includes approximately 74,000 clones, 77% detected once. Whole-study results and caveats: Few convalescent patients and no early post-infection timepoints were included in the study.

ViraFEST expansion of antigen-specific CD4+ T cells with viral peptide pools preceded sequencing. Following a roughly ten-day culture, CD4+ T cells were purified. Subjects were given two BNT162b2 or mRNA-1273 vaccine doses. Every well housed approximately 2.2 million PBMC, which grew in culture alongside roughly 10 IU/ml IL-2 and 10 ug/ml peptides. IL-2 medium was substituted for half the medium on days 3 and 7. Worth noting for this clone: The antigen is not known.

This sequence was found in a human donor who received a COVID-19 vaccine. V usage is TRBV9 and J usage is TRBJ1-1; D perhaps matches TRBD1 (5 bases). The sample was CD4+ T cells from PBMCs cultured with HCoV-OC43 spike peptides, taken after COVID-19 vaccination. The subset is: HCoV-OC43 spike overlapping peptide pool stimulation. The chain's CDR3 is CASSVGVRDGTEAFF. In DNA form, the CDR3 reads TGTGCCAGCAGCGTAGGCGTCAGGGATGGGACTGAAGCTTTCTTT.